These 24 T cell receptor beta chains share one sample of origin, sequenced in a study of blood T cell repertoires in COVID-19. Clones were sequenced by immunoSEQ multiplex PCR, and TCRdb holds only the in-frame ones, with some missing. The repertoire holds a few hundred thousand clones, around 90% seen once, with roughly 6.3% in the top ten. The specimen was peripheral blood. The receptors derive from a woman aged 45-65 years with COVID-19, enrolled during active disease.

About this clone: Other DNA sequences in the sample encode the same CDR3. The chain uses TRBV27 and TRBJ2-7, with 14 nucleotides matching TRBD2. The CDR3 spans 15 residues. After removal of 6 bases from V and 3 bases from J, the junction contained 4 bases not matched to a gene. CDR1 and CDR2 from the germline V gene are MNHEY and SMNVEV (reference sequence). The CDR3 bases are TGTGCCAGCAGAGGGACTAGCGGGAGTGTCTACGAGCAGTACTTC. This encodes CASRGTSGSVYEQYF.

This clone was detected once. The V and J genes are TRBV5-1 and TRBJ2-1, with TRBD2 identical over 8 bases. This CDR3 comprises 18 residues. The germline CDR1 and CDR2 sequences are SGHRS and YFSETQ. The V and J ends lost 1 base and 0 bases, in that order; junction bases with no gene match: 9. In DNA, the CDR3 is TGCGCCAGCAGCTTGATTAGCGGGGTACAAAGCTCCTACAATGAGCAGTTCTTC. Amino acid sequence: CASSLISGVQSSYNEQFF.

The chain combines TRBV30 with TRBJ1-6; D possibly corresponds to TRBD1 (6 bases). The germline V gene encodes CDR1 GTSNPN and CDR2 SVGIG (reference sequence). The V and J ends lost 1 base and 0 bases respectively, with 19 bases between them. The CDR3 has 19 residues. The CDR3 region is CAWSGDRSASSSYNSPLHF. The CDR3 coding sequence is TGTGCCTGGAGTGGAGACAGGAGTGCTAGTAGCTCCTATAATTCACCCCTCCACTTT.

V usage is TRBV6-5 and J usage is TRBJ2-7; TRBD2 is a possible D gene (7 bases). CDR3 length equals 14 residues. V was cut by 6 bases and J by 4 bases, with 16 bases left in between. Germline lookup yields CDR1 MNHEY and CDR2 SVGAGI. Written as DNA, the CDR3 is TGTGCCAGCAGCCTACGCGGGGGCAAGTACGAGCAGTACTTC. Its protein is CASSLRGGKYEQYF.

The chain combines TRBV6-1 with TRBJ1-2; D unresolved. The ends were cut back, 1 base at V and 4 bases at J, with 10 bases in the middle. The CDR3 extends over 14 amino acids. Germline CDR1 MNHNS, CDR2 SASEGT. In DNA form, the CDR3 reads TGTGCCAGCAGTGAAGGAGGAAACGGCTATGGCTACACCTTC. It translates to CASSEGGNGYGYTF.

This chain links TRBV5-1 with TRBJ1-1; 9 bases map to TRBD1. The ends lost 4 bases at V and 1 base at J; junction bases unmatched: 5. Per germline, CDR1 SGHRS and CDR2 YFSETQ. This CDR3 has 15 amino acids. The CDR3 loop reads CASSGTGTPNTEAFF. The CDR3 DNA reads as TGCGCCAGCAGCGGGACAGGGACCCCGAACACTGAAGCTTTCTTT.

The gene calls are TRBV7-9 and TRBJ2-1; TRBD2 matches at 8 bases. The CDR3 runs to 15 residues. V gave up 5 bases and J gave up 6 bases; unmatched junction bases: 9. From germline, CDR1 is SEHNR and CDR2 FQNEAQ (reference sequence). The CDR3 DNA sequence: TGTGCCAGCAGCCAGAGCGGGAGTGAGGGCAATGAGCAGTTCTTC. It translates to CASSQSGSEGNEQFF. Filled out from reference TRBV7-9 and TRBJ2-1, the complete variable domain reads DTGVSQNPRHKITKRGQNVTFRCDPISEHNRLYWYRQTLGQGPEFLTYFQNEAQLEKSRLLSDRFSAERPKGSFSTLEIQRTEQGDSAMYLCASSQSGSEGNEQFFGPGTRLTVL.

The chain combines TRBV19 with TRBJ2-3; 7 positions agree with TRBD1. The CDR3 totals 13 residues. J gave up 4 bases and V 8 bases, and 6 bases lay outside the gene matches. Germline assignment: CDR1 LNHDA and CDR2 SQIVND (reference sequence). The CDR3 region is CASSDRRADTQYF. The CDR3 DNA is TGTGCCAGTTCGGACAGGCGCGCAGATACGCAGTATTTT. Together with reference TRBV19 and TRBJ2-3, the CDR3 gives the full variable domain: DGGITQSPKYLFRKEGQNVTLSCEQNLNHDAMYWYRQDPGQGLRLIYYSQIVNDFQKGDIAEGYSVSREKKESFPLTVTSAQKNPTAFYLCASSDRRADTQYFGPGTRLTVL.

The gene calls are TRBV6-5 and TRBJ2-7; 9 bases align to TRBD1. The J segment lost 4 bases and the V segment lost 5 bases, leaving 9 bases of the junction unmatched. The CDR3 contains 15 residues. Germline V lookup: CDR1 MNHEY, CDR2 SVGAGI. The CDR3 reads CASSRRTGEVYEQYF. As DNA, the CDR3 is TGTGCCAGCAGTAGGCGGACAGGGGAAGTGTACGAGCAGTACTTC.

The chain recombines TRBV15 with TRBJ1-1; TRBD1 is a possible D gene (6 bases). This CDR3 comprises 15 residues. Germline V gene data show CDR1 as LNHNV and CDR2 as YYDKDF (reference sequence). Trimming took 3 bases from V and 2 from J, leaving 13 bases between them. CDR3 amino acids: CATSRQQGRNTEAFF. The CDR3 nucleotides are TGTGCCACCAGCAGGCAACAGGGCCGCAACACTGAAGCTTTCTTT.

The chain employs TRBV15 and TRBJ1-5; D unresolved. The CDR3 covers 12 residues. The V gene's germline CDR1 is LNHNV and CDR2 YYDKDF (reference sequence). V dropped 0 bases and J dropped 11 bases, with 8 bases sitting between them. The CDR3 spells CATSRDLPAQHF. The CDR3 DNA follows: TGTGCCACCAGCAGAGATTTACCGGCCCAGCATTTT.

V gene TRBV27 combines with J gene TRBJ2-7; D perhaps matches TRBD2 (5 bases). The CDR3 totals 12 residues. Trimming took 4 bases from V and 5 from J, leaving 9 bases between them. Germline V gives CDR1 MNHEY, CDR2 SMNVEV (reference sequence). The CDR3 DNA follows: TGTGCCAGCAGTTCAACTAGTAACGAGCAGTACTTC. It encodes CASSSTSNEQYF.

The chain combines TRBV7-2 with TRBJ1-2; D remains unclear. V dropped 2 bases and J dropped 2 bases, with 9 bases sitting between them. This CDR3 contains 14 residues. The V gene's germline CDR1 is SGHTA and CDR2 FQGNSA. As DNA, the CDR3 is TGTGCCAGCAGCTTAAGTAACAGCAACTATGGCTACACCTTC. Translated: CASSLSNSNYGYTF.

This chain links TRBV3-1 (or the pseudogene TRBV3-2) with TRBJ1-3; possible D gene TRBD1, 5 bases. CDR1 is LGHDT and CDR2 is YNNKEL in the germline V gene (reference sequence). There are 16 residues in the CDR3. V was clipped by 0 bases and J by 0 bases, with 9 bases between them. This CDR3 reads CASSQEPGGSGNTIYF. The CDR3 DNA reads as TGTGCCAGCAGCCAAGAACCCGGGGGCTCTGGAAACACCATATATTTT.

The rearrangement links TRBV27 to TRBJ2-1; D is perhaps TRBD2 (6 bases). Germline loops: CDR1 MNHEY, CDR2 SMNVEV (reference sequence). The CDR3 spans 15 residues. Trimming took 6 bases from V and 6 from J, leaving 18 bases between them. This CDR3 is CASRPDYPPPNEQFF. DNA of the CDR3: TGTGCCAGCAGACCGGACTATCCTCCCCCCAATGAGCAGTTCTTC.

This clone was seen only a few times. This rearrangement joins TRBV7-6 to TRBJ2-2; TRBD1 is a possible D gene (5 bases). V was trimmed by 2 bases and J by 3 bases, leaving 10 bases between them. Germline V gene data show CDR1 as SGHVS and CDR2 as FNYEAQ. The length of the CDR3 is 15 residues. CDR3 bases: TGTGCCAGCAGCTTAAAGACAGACCACACCGGGGAGCTGTTTTTT. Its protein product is CASSLKTDHTGELFF.

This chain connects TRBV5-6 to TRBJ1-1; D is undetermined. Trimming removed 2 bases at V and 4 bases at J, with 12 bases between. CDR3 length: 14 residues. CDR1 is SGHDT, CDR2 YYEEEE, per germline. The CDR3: CASSFRLSPTEAFF. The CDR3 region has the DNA TGTGCCAGCAGCTTCAGGCTTTCCCCCACTGAAGCTTTCTTT.

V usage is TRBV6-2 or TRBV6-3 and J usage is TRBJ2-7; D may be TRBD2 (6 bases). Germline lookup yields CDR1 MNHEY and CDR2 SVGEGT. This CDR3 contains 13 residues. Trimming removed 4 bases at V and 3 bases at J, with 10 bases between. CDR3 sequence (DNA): TGTGCCAGCAGTTCGGGACTCCTCTACGAGCAGTACTTC. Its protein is CASSSGLLYEQYF.

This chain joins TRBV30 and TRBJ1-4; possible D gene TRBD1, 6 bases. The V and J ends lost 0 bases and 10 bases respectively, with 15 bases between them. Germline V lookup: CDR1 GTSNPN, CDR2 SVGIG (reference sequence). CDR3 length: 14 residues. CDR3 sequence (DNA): TGTGCCTGGAGTGTGGCGGGGGGCATTGCAAAACTGTTTTTT. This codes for CAWSVAGGIAKLFF.

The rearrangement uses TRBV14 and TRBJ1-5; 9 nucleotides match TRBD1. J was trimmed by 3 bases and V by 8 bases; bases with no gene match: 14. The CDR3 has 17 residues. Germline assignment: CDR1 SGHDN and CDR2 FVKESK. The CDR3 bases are TGTGCCAGCCAACGAGAACGGGACAGGGTTGACAATCAGCCCCAGCATTTT. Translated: CASQRERDRVDNQPQHF.

CDR3 nucleotides: TGTGCCAGCTCACCACGGGACATAGAAAAACTGTTTTTT. Protein: CASSPRDIEKLFF. The V call is TRBV18, the J call TRBJ1-4, with D possibly TRBD1 on 6 matching bases. Germline CDR1 is KGHSH and CDR2 is LQKENI. V lost 1 base, J lost 8 bases, and 8 bases lay in between. The CDR3 contains 13 residues.

CDR3 residues: CASSYRDRAISGANVLTF. In DNA form, the CDR3 reads TGTGCCAGCAGCTACCGGGACAGGGCTATCTCTGGGGCCAACGTCCTGACTTTC. The chain has TRBV7-9 and TRBJ2-6, with 9 bases that match TRBD1. The CDR3 consists of 18 residues. Germline loops: CDR1 SEHNR, CDR2 FQNEAQ (reference sequence). Trimming at V came to 4 bases and at J to 0 bases, leaving 7 bases not matched to a gene.

This CDR3 is CASRQGKDTGELFF. The CDR3 nucleotides are TGCGCCAGCAGACAGGGGAAAGACACCGGGGAGCTGTTTTTT. The chain combines TRBV5-1 with TRBJ2-2; the match to TRBD1 covers 7 bases. From germline, CDR1 is SGHRS and CDR2 YFSETQ. The CDR3 sequence is 14 residues long. The V gene end was trimmed by 5 bases and the J gene end by 3 bases; junction bases not matched to a gene: 4.

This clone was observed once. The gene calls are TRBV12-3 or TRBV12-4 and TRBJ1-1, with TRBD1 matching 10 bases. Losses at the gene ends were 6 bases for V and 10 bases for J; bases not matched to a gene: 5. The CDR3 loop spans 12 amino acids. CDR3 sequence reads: CASSPDRGRAFF. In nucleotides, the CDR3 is TGTGCCAGCAGCCCCGACAGGGGGCGAGCTTTCTTT.